This entry is about one T cell receptor (beta chain). This clone was counted once. No cognate antigen has been identified for it. Base qualities were left out, and no much larger clone turns up one base away. In total, over 600 healthy bone marrow donors made up the cohort. At the time of sampling, every cohort member was nominally healthy, though immune exposures that went unrecorded were likely present. The donor tested CMV seropositive and was one of the 289 seropositive cohort members. Each donor provided a peripheral blood sample, and peripheral blood mononuclear cells were used for TCR beta sequencing. The Qiagen DNeasy Blood Extraction Kit was used to extract genomic DNA from the blood cell samples. Libraries were built with the immunoSEQ multiplex PCR assay. For the multiplex PCR, a mixture combining 60 forward primers for TCR Vbeta segments and 13 reverse primers for TCR Jbeta segments was used. The CDR3 region of rearranged TCR beta genes was amplified from genomic DNA with a multiplex PCR assay. On the Illumina HiSeq System, the amplified TCR beta libraries were sequenced as 87-base-pair reads. The published analysis was carried out like this. Across the 600 to 700 repertoires, a later analysis counted approximately 75 million unique TCR beta chains, roughly 11 million of which were shared by at least two donors. A nearest-neighbor algorithm error-corrected the raw reads and collapsed the reads into unique sequences, merging closely related sequences to remove PCR and sequencing errors. Alignment of CDR3 sequences to IMGT reference sequences was used to assign V, D and J gene segments. For a sequence to be retained, a match of at least six nucleotides was required to both a V gene segment and a J gene segment. Rearrangements were classified as productive when the CDR3 lacked stop codons and remained in frame with V and J, and all other rearrangements were classified as non-productive. Following IMGT convention, CDR3 was defined as the stretch from the second conserved V-encoded cysteine to the conserved J-encoded phenylalanine. The earlier analysis of some 580 of the donors excluded any sequence lacking an unambiguous match to a single V gene segment. In an earlier analysis of a few hundred of the donors, V segments were called functional above 56.7% productive rearrangements and were called segregating when the between-donor standard deviation exceeded 5%. To diagnose cytomegalovirus status from the catalog of TCR beta chain sequences, a statistical classification framework was built. V and J gene assignment, in a later analysis, came from comparing TCR nucleotide sequences with IMGT/GENE-DB human TR gene sequences. A later analysis assigned CDR3 sequences and most-parsimonious VDJ recombination scenarios with the TCRdist pipeline. In a later analysis, each TCR beta chain was defined by its CDR3 amino acid sequence together with its V-gene family, and reads lacking a unique V-gene family were excluded. In a later analysis, 550 to 650 highly shared, low-generation-probability nucleotide sequences were removed to address suspected cross-contamination and a sequencing artifact. In a later analysis, a clonal expansion index was calculated for each public chain from normalized within-repertoire ranks of inferred template counts. Generation probabilities in a later analysis came from a VDJ recombination model fitted to out-of-frame rearrangements, and those results were checked against IGoR. In a later analysis, TCR-TCR, TCR-HLA and TCR-CMV co-occurrence was scored with hypergeometric tests, and a repertoire-size bias correction was applied to TCR pairs. False discovery rates were estimated in a later analysis by permuting HLA or CMV assignments 20 times. In a later analysis, co-occurring TCRs were grouped using DBSCAN, and TCRdist sequence similarity was added for clustering within HLA-allele-positive subsets. Co-occurrence clustering excluded repertoires with fewer than 30,000 or more than 120,000 public chains, plus five with anomalous nucleotide sharing. As stored in TCRdb, this immuneACCESS dataset retains in-frame rearrangements with V and J assigned. A fraction of the clones does not appear; measured against another copy, unresolved V genes explain less than half of the discrepancy, and the remainder lacks a known reason. The DNA was the basis for D and trimming; V, J and clone size are from that table. In all, the sample holds around 170,000 clones, and roughly 80% of those were seen once. The ten top clones hold 2% to 3% of the sample.

This sample stems from a study of cytomegalovirus exposure and HLA in healthy donors (dated by TCRdb to about 2017). About the study as a whole: An earlier analysis of roughly 630 of the donors reported approximately 290 Gb of sequence data and around 110 million unique TCR beta sequences from about 179 million T cells. An early release covering roughly 640 HLA-typed donors comprised about 300 gigabases of sequencing data and tens of millions of unique TCR sequences. Among the 398 genotyped donors, more than 70% belonged to the genetic ancestry cluster associated with self-reported Caucasian donors. The aim of the study was to test whether cataloging public T cell receptors could identify signatures of past pathogen exposure. The T cell repertoires of 550 to 850 subjects were profiled by immunosequencing and related to cytomegalovirus serostatus. Along with the roughly 670-subject first cohort, a separate validation cohort of about 110 different subjects was used. The study combined high-throughput TCR immunosequencing, statistical association of individual TCRs with disease status, and machine learning to predict cytomegalovirus infection status. To study patterns of TCR occurrence, a later analysis re-analyzed previously published TCR beta repertoires from 666 donors and added high-resolution HLA genotyping. In the later analysis, no new phenotypic data were used to find candidate immune exposures; instead, reliance was placed on TCR beta sequences and their occurrence across donors. To decide whether each TCR beta V gene segment behaved as functional or pseudogenic, an earlier analysis of approximately 600 of the donors relied on high-throughput TCR beta sequencing. Alongside the repertoire data, information on donor age, sex, ethnicity and CMV serostatus was compiled. A later genetic analysis took genome-wide SNP genotypes for about 65% of the 666 donors and used that subset as a discovery cohort. All discovery cohort repertoires had been generated using a single sequencing platform. HLA typing included class I and class II loci at four-digit resolution. The number of typed donors differed by locus: about 620-640 for A, B, C, DRB1 and DQB1; 500 to 550 for DQA1; 600 to 610 for DPA1; and roughly 450 for DPB1. Because of strong linkage in the cohort, a few DR-DQ haplotypes were treated as single units for association and clustering. On average, roughly 240,000 unique TCR beta nucleotide sequences were sequenced per donor among about 400 genotyped donors of the cohort, with about 19% of those sequences being non-productive. General study outcomes and caveats: According to the authors, the approach could potentially be generalized to other disease states and immunological phenotypes. Because some donors lacked HLA typing at each locus, the association tests relied only on the typed subset. In the study, roughly 160 TCR beta chains were listed as associated with cytomegalovirus. Compared with the 666-donor mean, donors in an Asian-associated ancestry cluster had fewer N-insertions in productive TCRs, according to a later genetic analysis. Because the 87-base-pair reads could not distinguish some IMGT-functional V segments, including TRBV6-2 and TRBV6-3, those segments were excluded. In both the original and validation cohorts, the classifier was reported to diagnose cytomegalovirus status with high specificity and sensitivity. Presence/absence analyses assumed roughly uniform sequencing depth across donors, an assumption that may not hold. In a later genetic analysis, a missense DCLRE1C variant was associated with V-gene and J-gene trimming of TCR beta chains, and the association was replicated in an independent cohort. In a later analysis, several top co-occurrence clusters were reported to appear linked to parvovirus B19, influenza, CMV and Epstein-Barr virus. When HLA alleles, especially DR and DQ, strongly co-occurred, attributing TCR associations to individual alleles was difficult. A later analysis found that HLA-associated TCR beta chains were more clonally expanded and had lower generation probabilities than equally common non-associated chains. A further reported finding was that TCR beta sequences accurately predicted the HLA-A and HLA-B alleles for most subjects in the first cohort. The earlier analysis of 587 of the donors excluded 15 to 20 rarely observed V segments, including chromosome 9 orphons, because counts were too low. In a later analysis, TCR association rates were found to vary across HLA loci, with the most associated TCRs seen for DRB1 alleles and the fewest for HLA-C alleles. Most TCR sequences were seen in very few donors, while some public TCRs were found in many individuals. A cluster of highly shared sequence variants was judged likely to be a technical artifact of the sequencing pipeline. Linkage disequilibrium might explain the correlated functional status among segregating V segments, but an unknown experimental factor could not be excluded. The only immune exposure information available for the cohort was CMV serostatus. In a later analysis, 16,951 TCR beta sequences were associated with specific HLA alleles at a false discovery rate of 0.05. In vitro tests confirmed that a few of the cytomegalovirus-associated TCR beta chains recognize cytomegalovirus antigens. The cohort was sequenced for TCR beta chains only, and without alpha or paired-chain data the features that could be detected were limited. A later analysis found that most CMV-associated TCR beta chains appeared HLA-restricted, with HLA associations seemingly driven largely by CMV exposure. An earlier analysis of around 540 of the donors showed that most TCR beta V segments appeared in productive rearrangements either about 90% or about 30% of the time, which broadly matched IMGT annotations.

As encoded in the germline V gene, CDR1 is SGHRS while CDR2 is YFSETQ. The CDR3 numbers 16 residues from cysteine through phenylalanine. Only the CDR3 portion is preserved as DNA: 48 bases, with reading frame beginning at the first base. V loses 4 bases at its end and J loses 2 bases; junction bases beyond the gene matches: 11. The V gene is TRBV5-1 and the J gene is TRBJ2-7, with 8 bases aligning to TRBD2. The sequence was obtained from a woman in her fifties or sixties in good health and CMV-seropositive. What was sequenced was PBMCs. The CDR3 here reads CASSLIGTSQTYEQYF. The DNA reads TGCGCCAGCAGCCTCATCGGGACTAGTCAAACCTACGAGCAGTACTTC. The full variable domain, completed from the reference TRBV5-1 and TRBJ2-7 proteins outside the CDR3, reads KAGVTQTPRYLIKTRGQQVTLSCSPISGHRSVSWYQQTPGQGLQFLFEYFSETQRNKGNFPGRFSGRQFSNSRSEMNVSTLELGDSALYLCASSLIGTSQTYEQYFGPGTRLTVT.